This TCR beta chain was sequenced during a study of T-cell memory formation after mild COVID-19. At the level of the study: Clustering of TCRs was largely donor specific.

MiXCR, applied by TCRdb to the 5' RACE reads, yields one record per CDR3 protein. This table holds around 440,000 distinct CDR3 sequences, 15% to 20% found once. The table lists this clonotype with a few counts. Its antigen is unknown. Findings and limits, study-wide: Pre-infection memory already had some responding clones, implying cross-reactive memory joined. Clones contracting over day 15 to 85 were CD4/CD8 balanced, with later expanders leaning CD4+. CD4+ contracting clones were mainly CM and EM; CD8+ ones, EMRA.

CDR1 is KGHSH, CDR2 LQKENI, per germline. V was clipped by 5 bases and J by 1 base; unmatched bases: 6. This CDR3 contains 17 residues. The sequencing sample was made of PBMCs or a T cell subset sorted from them (not recorded which). The sequence came from an adult woman who had mild COVID-19 (a few samples of this study predate the infection). Cell type and time point are not known. The chain recombines TRBV18 with TRBJ2-6, with 9 bases lining up with TRBD1. CDR3 nucleotides: TGTGCCAGCTCAATTACCGGGACAGGGTCTGGGGCCAACGTCCTGACTTTC. This translates into CASSITGTGSGANVLTF.